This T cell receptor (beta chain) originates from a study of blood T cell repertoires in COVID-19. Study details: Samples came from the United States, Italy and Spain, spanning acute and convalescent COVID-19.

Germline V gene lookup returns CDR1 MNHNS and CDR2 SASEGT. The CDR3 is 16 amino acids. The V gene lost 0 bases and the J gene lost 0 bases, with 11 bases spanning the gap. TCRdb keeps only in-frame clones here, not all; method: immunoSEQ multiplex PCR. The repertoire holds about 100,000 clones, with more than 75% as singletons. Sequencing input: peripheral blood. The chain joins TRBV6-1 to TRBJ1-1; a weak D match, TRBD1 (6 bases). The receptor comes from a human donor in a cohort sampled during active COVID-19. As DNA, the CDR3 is TGTGCCAGCAGTGAAGCGATGAGGGGGATGAACACTGAAGCTTTCTTT. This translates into CASSEAMRGMNTEAFF.